This TCR beta chain originates from a study of blood T cell repertoires in COVID-19. On the study more broadly: The United States, Italy and Spain supplied acute and convalescent COVID-19 samples. From T cells, B-cell-depleted T cells, or PBMCs came the material, which was cDNA or gDNA.

In terms of age and location, participants ranged from roughly 18 to 95 years and lived in roughly 22 US areas. Cohorts were based on clinical histories the participants reported. Assay: immunoSEQ multiplex PCR; the TCRdb copy retains only in-frame clones and omits some. Of some 140,000 clones in the sample, 84% are singletons; the top ten hold 5.5%. The germline V and J ends were trimmed by 4 bases and 8 bases, with 12 bases remaining between them. The CDR3 totals 12 residues. Germline assignment: CDR1 GTSNPN and CDR2 SVGIG (reference sequence). Sequencing was carried out using PBMCs or T cells enriched from blood (not recorded which). This chain connects TRBV30 to TRBJ2-1, with a tentative D call TRBD2 (6 bases). The TCR was taken from a man aged 35-49 years with acute COVID-19. In DNA, the CDR3 is TGTGCCTGGATTAGCGGTAGCGATGAGCAGTTCTTC. Translated, it gives CAWISGSDEQFF.